What follows describes a single TCR beta chain. This clone was detected a few times. Its antigen target is currently unknown. There are no base qualities to consult, and no much larger clone falls within one base. The data stem from a study of T cell clones after liver transplantation (dated by TCRdb to about 2019). The study in broad terms: The samples were obtained from ITN030ST, a randomized trial that attempted immunosuppression withdrawal within 2 years after liver transplantation. Donor-reactive T cell clones were identified by TCRbeta sequencing following a pre-transplant mixed lymphocyte reaction and were subsequently tracked in post-transplant blood. Third party-reactive TCRbeta sequences were also identified from pre-transplant MLRs to serve as an antigen-independent comparator for donor-reactive sequences. Of the eight recipients, a few were HCV-positive, while the remaining recipients had been transplanted for non-autoimmune, non-viral indications. Until randomization at 12-24 months post-transplant, subjects were given standard immunosuppression, with no induction therapy. Tolerance was defined as complete withdrawal of immunosuppression for at least one year without a rise in liver enzymes beyond twice the upper limit of normal. Blood samples were taken pre-transplant, pre-randomization before withdrawal, and post-randomization after full withdrawal or failed withdrawal. Of the 8 liver transplant recipients making up the studied cohort, 3 were classified as tolerant and 5 as non-tolerant. Overall study outcomes, separate from this receptor: A greater decline was seen for donor-reactive sequences than for third party-reactive sequences, suggesting partial antigen-specific deletion unrelated to withdrawal success. The conclusions were considered preliminary, being limited by small, heterogeneous patient numbers and non-standardized post-transplant time points. When repertoire turnover was taken into account, detection of donor-reactive sequences was significantly reduced in 7 of 8 subjects for CD4 and in 8 of 8 subjects for CD8. Since no allograft tissue specimens were available, donor-reactive T cells may have migrated into the graft instead of being deleted. In most of the 8 subjects, regardless of tolerance or HCV status, circulating donor-reactive CD4 TCRbeta sequences dropped significantly post-transplant. In a couple of subjects, low numbers of available donor cells limited the measurable donor-reactive repertoire.

High-throughput TCRbeta CDR3 sequencing of frozen genomic DNA was performed by immunoSEQ, including PCR amplification, mapping, bias correction and internal controls. The paper's data handling went like this. Productive rearrangements were kept, and unique TCRbeta sequences were defined by CDR3 nucleotide sequence plus V and J gene. Donor-reactive sequences required at least 5-fold expansion in CFSE-low cells versus unstimulated pre-transplant cells and at least 0.01% frequency. Per-subject minimum frequency thresholds, based on the lowest-template unstimulated sample, ensured at least 90% detection power. Repertoire turnover was measured by Jensen-Shannon divergence between the top 1000 TCRbeta sequences post- and pre-transplant. Two-sided Fisher's exact tests were used to test for changes in how often donor-reactive sequences were detected. TCRdb obtained this table from immuneACCESS and retained in-frame rearrangements with V and J assigned. These tables miss some clones; where compared with another copy, unresolved V genes account for less than half of the shortfall, and the remainder is unexplained. That table furnishes V, J and clone size, whereas the DNA furnished D and trimming. In all, the sample holds about 120,000 clones, and just over 90% of those were seen once. In total, the top ten clones hold 0.83% of the sample.

Thawed unstimulated PBMCs were stained for CD3, CD4 and CD8 and FACS-sorted into CD3+CD4+ and CD3+CD8+ populations. Randomization to immunosuppression withdrawal applied to every one of the 8 studied subjects. Genomic DNA was isolated with the Qiagen DNeasy Blood and Tissue Kit. The CDR3 measures 14 amino acids from cysteine to phenylalanine. The read is trimmed to its CDR3 DNA, 42 bases read in frame from base 1. Taken from the germline V gene, the CDR1 and CDR2 loops are SGHTA and FQGNSA. V and J lose 5 bases and 4 bases, and a span of 14 bases separates them. The chain is encoded by TRBV7-2 joined to TRBJ1-1; 6 matching bases give a weak D call of TRBD1. Sequencing was performed on CD4+ T cells from blood, taken 12 months after liver transplant. The origin of this receptor is a human patient who received a liver transplant. After a transplant, certain T cells may trace back to the graft donor. The nucleotides read TGTGCCAGCAGCCCACAGGGAAGGGCCACTGAAGCTTTCTTT. The translation is CASSPQGRATEAFF. The full variable domain, completed from the reference TRBV7-2 and TRBJ1-1 proteins outside the CDR3, reads GAGVSQSPSNKVTEKGKDVELRCDPISGHTALYWYRQSLGQGLEFLIYFQGNSAPDKSGLPSDRFSAERTGGSVSTLTIQRTQQEDSAVYLCASSPQGRATEAFFGQGTRLTVV.